The 22 T cell receptor beta chains below all came from one sample that was sequenced in a study of T cells after yellow fever vaccination. TCRdb recomputed calls from the 5' RACE reads with MiXCR, one row per CDR3 protein. The sample contains about 370,000 distinct CDR3 sequences, 11% of which appear only once. The sample was PBMCs, taken on the day of the first yellow fever vaccination. The source is a man aged 18 to 30 who received the YFV17D yellow fever vaccine.

This clonotype has only a few counts. This chain joins TRBV29-1 and TRBJ2-3; no firm D call. This CDR3 has 12 amino acids. V was clipped by 5 bases and J by 3 bases, with 9 bases between them. Looked up from germline, CDR1 is SQVTM and CDR2 is ANQGSEA. This CDR3 reads CSVRVETDTQYF. CDR3 nucleotides: TGCAGCGTTCGAGTGGAGACAGATACGCAGTATTTT.

The chain combines TRBV4-1 with TRBJ2-7; D is perhaps TRBD1 (6 bases). CDR3 size: 13 residues. V gave up 0 bases and J gave up 3 bases, with 6 bases separating them. Germline V lookup: CDR1 MGHRA, CDR2 YSYEKL. CDR3: CASSQEQGYEQYV. The CDR3 DNA reads TGCGCCAGCAGCCAAGAACAGGGCTACGAGCAGTACGTC.

This clonotype was seen a handful of times. The CDR3 DNA sequence: TGTGCCAGCAGCTGGGGACAGAGCAATCAGCCCCAGCATTTT. This gives the protein CASSWGQSNQPQHF. This chain connects TRBV5-6 to TRBJ1-5, with 7 bases that match TRBD1. The CDR3 length is 14 residues. J lost 1 base, V lost 3 bases, and 1 base had no gene match. Germline CDR1 is SGHDT and CDR2 is YYEEEE.

The chain carries TRBV2 and TRBJ2-5, with D possibly being TRBD2 (5 bases). Germline loops: CDR1 SNHLY, CDR2 FYNNEI. The length of the CDR3 is 13 residues. The V and J ends lost 10 bases and 2 bases respectively, with 14 bases between them. The CDR3 loop is CATEYGVQETQYF. The CDR3 coding sequence is TGTGCCACCGAATACGGGGTTCAAGAGACCCAGTACTTC.

The chain couples TRBV5-4 to TRBJ1-2; D perhaps matches TRBD1 (5 bases). Germline V gene data show CDR1 as SGHNT and CDR2 as YYREEE (reference sequence). The CDR3 spans 13 residues. Trimming took 1 base from V and 6 from J, leaving 10 bases between them. The CDR3 DNA reads TGTGCCAGCAGCTTGAACAGGAATGATGGCTACACCTTC. Encoded protein: CASSLNRNDGYTF.

This clonotype was counted only a few times. The chain employs TRBV5-1 and TRBJ2-7; D remains ambiguous. CDR3 size: 12 residues. The V end lost 0 bases, the J end lost 12 bases, and 13 bases lay between the germline ends. The germline V gene encodes CDR1 SGHRS and CDR2 YFSETQ. The DNA of the CDR3 is TGCGCCAGCAGCTTGGATCATAGCCCCTGGTACTTC. It is translated as CASSLDHSPWYF.

There are many counts of this clonotype. This chain links TRBV12-3 or TRBV12-4 with TRBJ1-4, with 8 bases identical to TRBD1. V trimming: 6 bases; J trimming: 7 bases; junction bases outside the gene matches: 13. The CDR3 extends over 16 amino acids. The CDR3: CASSFSETGEGEKLFF. The CDR3 DNA follows: TGTGCCAGCAGCTTCAGCGAGACAGGGGAGGGTGAAAAACTGTTTTTT.

Ten or more counts support this clonotype. V is TRBV6-2 or TRBV6-3 and J is TRBJ2-3, with D perhaps TRBD2 (6 bases). Germline-derived CDR1 and CDR2 are MNHEY and SVGEGT. V shed 6 bases and J shed 2 bases, with 24 bases lying between them. This CDR3 has 18 residues. The CDR3 region is CASSDFGSARGYTDTQYF. The DNA for the CDR3 is TGTGCCAGCAGCGACTTCGGGTCCGCGCGGGGATACACAGATACGCAGTATTTT.

This clonotype was seen many times. The chain uses TRBV5-6 and TRBJ2-1, with D perhaps TRBD2 (7 bases). Germline V CDR1 and CDR2: SGHDT, YYEEEE. The V end was cut by 4 bases, the J end by 8 bases, with 19 bases between. The CDR3 spans 15 residues. For the CDR3, the DNA is TGTGCCAGCAGCCGTGGGGGGGGCTTAGGTTATGAGCAGTTCTTC. It yields the protein CASSRGGGLGYEQFF. Together with reference TRBV5-6 and TRBJ2-1, the CDR3 gives the full variable domain: DAGVTQSPTHLIKTRGQQVTLRCSPKSGHDTVSWYQQALGQGPQFIFQYYEEEERQRGNFPDRFSGHQFPNYSSELNVNALLLGDSALYLCASSRGGGLGYEQFFGPGTRLTVL.

V and J are TRBV5-5 and TRBJ2-1; TRBD2 aligns across 10 bases. Germline assignment: CDR1 SGHKS and CDR2 YYEKEE (reference sequence). V lost 0 bases and J lost 8; bases outside the gene matches: 8. The length of the CDR3 is 16 residues. DNA of the CDR3: TGTGCCAGCAGCTTGGCTCTTAGCGGGGGGTTCGATGAGCAGTTCTTC. Protein: CASSLALSGGFDEQFF.

The sample holds a few counts of this clonotype. The chain recombines TRBV12-3 or TRBV12-4 with TRBJ2-6; unclear D gene. This CDR3 region has 15 residues. Trimming took 5 bases from V and 0 from J, leaving 8 bases between them. CDR3: CASSRLRSGANVLTF. For the CDR3, the DNA is TGTGCCAGCAGTCGACTGCGCTCTGGGGCCAACGTCCTGACTTTC.

This clonotype came up a few times. The chain joins TRBV7-7 to TRBJ2-1; perhaps D is TRBD1 or TRBD2 (5 bases each). Germline V gene lookup returns CDR1 SSHAT and CDR2 FNYEAQ (reference sequence). The CDR3 spans 14 residues. Trimming took 1 base from V and 10 from J, leaving 14 bases between them. The CDR3 DNA follows: TGTGCCAGCAGCTTAGGGGGGACGGGGCGGGAGCAGTTCTTC. As protein: CASSLGGTGREQFF.

This clonotype was seen more than once but under ten times. The chain recombines TRBV27 with TRBJ2-2, with 9 bases fitting TRBD2. In germline, CDR1 is MNHEY, CDR2 SMNVEV (reference sequence). The CDR3 spans 14 residues. V shed 8 bases and J 9 bases; nucleotides not matched to a gene: 10. This CDR3 is CASGNLAGPRELFF. The CDR3 bases are TGTGCCAGCGGCAACCTAGCGGGGCCCCGGGAGCTGTTTTTT.

This clonotype was observed at least ten times. This chain links TRBV7-2 with TRBJ1-1; D uncertain. The CDR3 runs 13 residues. CDR1 is SGHTA, CDR2 FQGNSA, per germline. The germline V and J ends were trimmed by 5 bases and 2 bases, with 9 bases remaining between them. The CDR3 spells CASSRRVNTEAFF. CDR3 sequence (DNA): TGTGCCAGCAGCCGACGGGTAAACACTGAAGCTTTCTTT.

This clonotype has ten or more counts. One junction end disagrees with the germline gene, perhaps due to a read error. The chain recombines TRBV7-9 with TRBJ2-3; D call uncertain. CDR3 length equals 12 residues. CDR1 is SEHNR, CDR2 FQNEAQ, per germline (reference sequence). The CDR3: CASSLASDTQYF. CDR3 nucleotides: TGTGCCAGCAGCTTGGCATCAGACACGCAGTATTTT.

This clonotype has only a few counts. The gene calls are TRBV14 and TRBJ2-2; D not certain. Germline V lookup: CDR1 SGHDN, CDR2 FVKESK. The CDR3 length is 13 residues. V lost 1 base and J lost 9, with 9 bases in between. CDR3 residues: CASSQADRRELFF. The CDR3 DNA reads TGTGCCAGCAGCCAAGCAGACCGACGGGAGCTGTTTTTT. The complete variable domain, with remaining parts taken from reference TRBV14 and TRBJ2-2, reads EAGVTQFPSHSVIEKGQTVTLRCDPISGHDNLYWYRRVMGKEIKFLLHFVKESKQDESGMPNNRFLAERTGGTYSTLKVQPAELEDSGVYFCASSQADRRELFFGEGSRLTVL.

The chain uses TRBV29-1 and TRBJ1-3; D perhaps matches TRBD1 (5 bases). CDR1 and CDR2 from the germline V gene are SQVTM and ANQGSEA. V was cut by 6 bases and J by 0 bases, with 15 bases left in between. The CDR3 is 15 amino acids. DNA of the CDR3: TGCAGCGTGGACCCCAGGGCGAGCTCTGGAAACACCATATATTTT. This gives the protein CSVDPRASSGNTIYF. The variable domain in full, with the rest retrieved from reference TRBV29-1 and TRBJ1-3, is SAVISQKPSRDICQRGTSLTIQCQVDSQVTMMFWYRQQPGQSLTLIATANQGSEATYESGFVIDKFPISRPNLTFSTLTVSNMSPEDSSIYLCSVDPRASSGNTIYFGEGSWLTVV.

This clonotype showed up just a few times. The J gene is TRBJ1-2, the V gene TRBV15, with TRBD1 identical over 7 bases. This CDR3 comprises 15 residues. Trimming took 1 base from V and 6 from J; bases not matched to a gene: 8. Germline values: CDR1 LNHNV, CDR2 YYDKDF (reference sequence). Here the CDR3 DNA reads TGTGCCACCAGCAGAGTGGGAGGGACAGTAGATGGCTACACCTTC. The encoded protein is CATSRVGGTVDGYTF.

This clonotype was recorded a few times. This sequence joins TRBV18 and TRBJ2-1; 10 bases align to TRBD1. CDR1 is KGHSH, CDR2 LQKENI, per germline. Trimming at V came to 3 bases and at J to 6 bases, leaving 14 bases not matched to a gene. CDR3 length: 18 residues. In DNA, the CDR3 is TGTGCCAGCTCACCGTCAATGCCGGGACAGGGGATGATCAATGAGCAGTTCTTC. Protein sequence: CASSPSMPGQGMINEQFF.

Only a few counts were recorded for this clonotype. The rearrangement joins TRBV10-3 to TRBJ2-1; tentatively, D is TRBD1 (6 bases). The CDR3 spans 12 residues. Between the trimmed V and J ends, which lost 4 bases and 5 bases, there was a span of 6 bases. Germline CDR1 is ENHRY and CDR2 is SYGVKD. The CDR3 here is CAISAGDNEQFF. DNA of the CDR3: TGTGCCATCAGTGCAGGGGACAATGAGCAGTTCTTC.

The rearrangement joins TRBV12-3 or TRBV12-4 to TRBJ2-1; 11 nucleotides line up with TRBD1. CDR3 length: 16 amino acids. J gave up 2 bases and V 4 bases, and 4 bases lay outside the gene matches. CDR3 amino acids: CASSWGTGGPYNEQFF. DNA for the CDR3: TGTGCCAGCAGTTGGGGGACAGGGGGACCCTACAATGAGCAGTTCTTC.

The chain carries TRBV27 and TRBJ2-2; D is unresolved. There are 15 residues in the CDR3. V lost 7 bases to trimming and J lost 0 bases, with 12 bases between them. CDR1 MNHEY and CDR2 SMNVEV come from the germline V gene (reference sequence). For the CDR3, the DNA is TGTGCCAGCATTCCCAGCGTGACGAACACCGGGGAGCTGTTTTTT. Encoded protein: CASIPSVTNTGELFF.